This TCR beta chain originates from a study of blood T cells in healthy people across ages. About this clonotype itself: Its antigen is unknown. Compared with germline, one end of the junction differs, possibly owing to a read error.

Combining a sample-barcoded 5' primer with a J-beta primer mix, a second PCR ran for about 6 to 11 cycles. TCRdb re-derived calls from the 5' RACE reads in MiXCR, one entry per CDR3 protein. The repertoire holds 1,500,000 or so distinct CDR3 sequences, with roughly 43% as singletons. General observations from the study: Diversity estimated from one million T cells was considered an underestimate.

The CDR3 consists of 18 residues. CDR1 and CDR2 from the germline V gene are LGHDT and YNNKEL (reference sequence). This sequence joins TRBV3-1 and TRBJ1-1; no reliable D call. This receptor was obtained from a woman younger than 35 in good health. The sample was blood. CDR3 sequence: CASSQRGDSMIWNTEAFF. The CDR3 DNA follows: TGTGCCAGCAGCCAACGCGGAGACTCTATGATATGGAACACTGAGGCTTTCTTT.